The following is a TCR beta chain sequence with its context. The data belong to a study of blood T cell repertoires in COVID-19. The wider study: Spain, Italy and the United States supplied samples that represented acute and convalescent COVID-19. Nucleic acid was either cDNA or gDNA, and it came from T cells, B-cell-depleted T cells, or PBMCs.

Germline loops: CDR1 SNHLY, CDR2 FYNNEI. The ends were cut back, 8 bases at V and 0 bases at J, with 11 bases in the middle. CDR3 length: 14 amino acids. Per the original methods: Counts of nucleated cells, estimated from reference gene primer amplification, were obtained. Repertoires were generated with immunoSEQ multiplex PCR, while TCRdb's copy carries only in-frame clones and drops some. V and J calls and clone size follow that table, whereas D and trimming were derived from the DNA. This table holds roughly 75,000 clones, around 88% found once. Seattle patients were enrolled during active infection and followed longitudinally.

This TCR derives from a man at least 80 years old with COVID-19, enrolled during active disease. The chain employs TRBV2 and TRBJ1-3; a weak D match, TRBD1 (6 bases). Sequencing was done on a sample of peripheral blood. The CDR3, as DNA: TGTGCCAGCCGGGGGGCCAGCTCTGGAAACACCATATATTTT. As protein: CASRGASSGNTIYF.